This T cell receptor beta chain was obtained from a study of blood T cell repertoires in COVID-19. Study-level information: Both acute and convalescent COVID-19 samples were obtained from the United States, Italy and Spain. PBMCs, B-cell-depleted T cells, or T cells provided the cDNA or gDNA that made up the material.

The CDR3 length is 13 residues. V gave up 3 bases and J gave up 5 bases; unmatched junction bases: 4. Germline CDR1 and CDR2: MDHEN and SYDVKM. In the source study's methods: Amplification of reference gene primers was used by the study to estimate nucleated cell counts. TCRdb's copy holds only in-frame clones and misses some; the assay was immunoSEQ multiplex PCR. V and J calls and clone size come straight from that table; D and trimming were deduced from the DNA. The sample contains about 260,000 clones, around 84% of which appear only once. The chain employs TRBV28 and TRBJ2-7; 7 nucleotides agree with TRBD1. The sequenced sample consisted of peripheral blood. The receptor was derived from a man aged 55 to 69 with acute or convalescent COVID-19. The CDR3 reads CASSLVQGHEQYF. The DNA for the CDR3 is TGTGCCAGCAGTTTGGTACAGGGGCACGAGCAGTACTTC. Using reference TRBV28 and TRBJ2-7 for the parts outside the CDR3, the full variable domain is DVKVTQSSRYLVKRTGEKVFLECVQDMDHENMFWYRQDPGLGLRLIYFSYDVKMKEKGDIPEGYSVSREKKERFSLILESASTNQTSMYLCASSLVQGHEQYFGPGTRLTVT.